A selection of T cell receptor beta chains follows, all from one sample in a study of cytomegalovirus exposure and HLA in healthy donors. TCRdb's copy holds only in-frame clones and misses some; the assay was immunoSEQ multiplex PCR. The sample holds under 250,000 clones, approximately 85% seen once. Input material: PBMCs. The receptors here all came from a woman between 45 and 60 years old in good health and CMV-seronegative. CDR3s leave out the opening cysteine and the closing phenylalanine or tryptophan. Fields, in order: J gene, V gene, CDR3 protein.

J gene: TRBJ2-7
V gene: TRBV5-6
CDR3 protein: ASSLSGRPSYEQY

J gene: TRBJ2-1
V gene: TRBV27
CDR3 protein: ASSSILAGAGYNEQF

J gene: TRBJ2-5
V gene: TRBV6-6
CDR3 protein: AKTGTGGQETQY

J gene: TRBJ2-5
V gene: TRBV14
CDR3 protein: ASSQGLQGGETQY

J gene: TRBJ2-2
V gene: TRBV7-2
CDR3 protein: ASSLSLSSGYTGELF

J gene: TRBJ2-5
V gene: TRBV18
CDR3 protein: ASSPPGTAQETQY

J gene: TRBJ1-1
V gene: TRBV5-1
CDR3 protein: ASSLWAGVNRAEAF

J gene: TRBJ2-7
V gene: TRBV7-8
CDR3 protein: ASSLSTGTGSYEQY

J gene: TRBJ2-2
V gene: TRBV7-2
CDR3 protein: ASSLASTNTGELF

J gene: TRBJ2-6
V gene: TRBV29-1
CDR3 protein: SAARTAASGANVLT

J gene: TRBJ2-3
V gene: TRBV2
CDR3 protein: ASSEPRGADTQY

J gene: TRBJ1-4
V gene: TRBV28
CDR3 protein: ASQDRGPEKLF

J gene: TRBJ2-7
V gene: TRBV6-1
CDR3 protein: ASSEEGDTYEQY

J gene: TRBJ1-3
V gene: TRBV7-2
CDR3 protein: ASSSQAGNTIY

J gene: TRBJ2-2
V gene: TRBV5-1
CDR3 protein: ASSLPGQGVTGELF

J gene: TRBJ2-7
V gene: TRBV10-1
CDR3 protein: ASKTTGKSYEQY

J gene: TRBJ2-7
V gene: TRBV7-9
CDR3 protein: SSSSVESHSYEQY

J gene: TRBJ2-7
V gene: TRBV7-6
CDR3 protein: ASSLTSGSYEQY

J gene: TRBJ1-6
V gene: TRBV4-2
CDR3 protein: ASSQGGLHSYNSPLH

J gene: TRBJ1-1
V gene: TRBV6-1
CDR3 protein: ASSNQGTEAF

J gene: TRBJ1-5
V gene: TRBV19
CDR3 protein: ASRTPGGQPQH

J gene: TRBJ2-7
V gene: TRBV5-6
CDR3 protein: ASSWKTRTYEQY